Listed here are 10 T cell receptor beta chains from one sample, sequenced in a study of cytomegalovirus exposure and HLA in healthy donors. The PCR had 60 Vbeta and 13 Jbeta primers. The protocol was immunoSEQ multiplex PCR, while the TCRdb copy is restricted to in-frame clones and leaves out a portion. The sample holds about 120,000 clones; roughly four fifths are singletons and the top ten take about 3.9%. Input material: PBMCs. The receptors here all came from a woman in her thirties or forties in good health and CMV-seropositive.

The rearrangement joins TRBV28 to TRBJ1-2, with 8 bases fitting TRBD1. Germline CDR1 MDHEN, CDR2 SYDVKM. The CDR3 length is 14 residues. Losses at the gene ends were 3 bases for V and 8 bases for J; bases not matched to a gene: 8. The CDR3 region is CASSFDRGSEGYTF. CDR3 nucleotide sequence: TGTGCCAGCAGTTTTGACAGGGGCTCGGAAGGCTACACCTTC.

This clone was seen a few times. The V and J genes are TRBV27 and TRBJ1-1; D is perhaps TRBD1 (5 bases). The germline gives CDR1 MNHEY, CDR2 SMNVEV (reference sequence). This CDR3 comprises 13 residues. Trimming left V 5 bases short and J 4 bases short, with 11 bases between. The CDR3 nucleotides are TGTGCCAGCAGTATATTGGGGGGCACTGAAGCTTTCTTT. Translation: CASSILGGTEAFF.

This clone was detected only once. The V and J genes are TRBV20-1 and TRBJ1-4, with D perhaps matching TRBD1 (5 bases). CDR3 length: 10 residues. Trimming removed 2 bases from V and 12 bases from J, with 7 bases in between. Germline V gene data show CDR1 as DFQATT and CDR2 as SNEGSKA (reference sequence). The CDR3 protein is CSARSRELFF. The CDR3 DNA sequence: TGCAGTGCTAGATCCAGGGAACTGTTTTTT.

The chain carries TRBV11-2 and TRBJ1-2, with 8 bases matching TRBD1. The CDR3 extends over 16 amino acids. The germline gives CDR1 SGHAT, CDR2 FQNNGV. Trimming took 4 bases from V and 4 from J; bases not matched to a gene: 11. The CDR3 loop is CASSSTRDRQTYGYTF. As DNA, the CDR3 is TGTGCCAGCAGCTCCACCAGGGACAGGCAAACCTATGGCTACACCTTC.

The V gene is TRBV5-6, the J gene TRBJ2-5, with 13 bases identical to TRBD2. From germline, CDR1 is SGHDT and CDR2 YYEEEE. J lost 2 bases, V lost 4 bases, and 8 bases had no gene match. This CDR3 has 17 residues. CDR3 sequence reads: CASSTGLAGNLQETQYF. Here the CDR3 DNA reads TGTGCCAGCAGCACGGGACTAGCGGGGAACTTACAAGAGACCCAGTACTTC.

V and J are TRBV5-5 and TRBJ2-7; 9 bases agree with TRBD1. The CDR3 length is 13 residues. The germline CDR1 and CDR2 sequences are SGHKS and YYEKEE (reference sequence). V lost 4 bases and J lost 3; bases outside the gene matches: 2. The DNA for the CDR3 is TGTGCCAGCAGCGGACAGGGGCTCTACGAGCAGTACTTC. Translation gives CASSGQGLYEQYF.

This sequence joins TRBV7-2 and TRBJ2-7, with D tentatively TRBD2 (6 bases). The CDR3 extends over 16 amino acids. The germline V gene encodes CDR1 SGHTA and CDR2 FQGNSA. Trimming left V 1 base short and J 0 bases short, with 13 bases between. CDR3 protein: CASSLEWFGSSYEQYF. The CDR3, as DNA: TGTGCCAGCAGCTTAGAGTGGTTCGGGAGCTCCTACGAGCAGTACTTC.

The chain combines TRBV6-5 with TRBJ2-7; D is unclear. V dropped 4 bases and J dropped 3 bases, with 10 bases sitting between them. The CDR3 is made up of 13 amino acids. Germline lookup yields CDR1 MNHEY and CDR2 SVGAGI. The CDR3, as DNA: TGTGCCAGCAGTTTTAGTGAACTCTACGAGCAGTACTTC. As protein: CASSFSELYEQYF.

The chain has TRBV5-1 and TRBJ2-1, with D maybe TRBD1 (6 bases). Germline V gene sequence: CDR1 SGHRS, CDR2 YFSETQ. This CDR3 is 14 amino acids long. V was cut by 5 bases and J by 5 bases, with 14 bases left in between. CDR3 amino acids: CASRPGQLNNEQFF. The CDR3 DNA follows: TGCGCCAGCAGGCCTGGACAGCTTAACAATGAGCAGTTCTTC.

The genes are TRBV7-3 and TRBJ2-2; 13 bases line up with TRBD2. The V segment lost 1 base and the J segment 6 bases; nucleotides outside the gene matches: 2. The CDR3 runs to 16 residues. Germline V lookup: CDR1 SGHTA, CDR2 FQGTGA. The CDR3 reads CASSLITSGRAGELFF. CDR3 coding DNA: TGTGCCAGCAGCTTAATTACTAGCGGGAGGGCCGGGGAGCTGTTTTTT.